The T cell receptor beta chain under discussion was sequenced for a study of cytomegalovirus exposure and HLA in healthy donors. Clones were sequenced by immunoSEQ multiplex PCR, and TCRdb holds only the in-frame ones, with some missing. This table has 190,000 or so clones, more than 65% appearing once. A remark on this clone: Its antigen is undetermined.

General study points: Investigators reported 150 to 200 TCR beta chains as tied to cytomegalovirus.

The specimen was PBMCs. This TCR came from a woman aged 18-29 years in good health and CMV-seropositive.

The CDR3 loop is CASTSRTGNGYTF. The CDR3, as DNA: TGTGCCAGCACCAGTAGGACAGGAAATGGCTACACCTTC. The chain uses TRBV6-6 and TRBJ1-2; the match to TRBD1 covers 7 bases. This CDR3 has 13 residues. J lost 6 bases, V lost 7 bases, and 8 bases had no gene match. In germline, CDR1 is MNHNY, CDR2 SVGAGI (reference sequence).